What follows describes a single TCR beta chain. This entry comes from a study of blood T cell repertoires in COVID-19. Study-wide context: Sites across the United States, Italy and Spain contributed samples from acute and convalescent COVID-19. From T cells, B-cell-depleted T cells, or PBMCs came the material, which was cDNA or gDNA.

Original analysis: Estimation of nucleated cell counts was performed using reference gene primer amplification. Repertoires were generated with immunoSEQ multiplex PCR, while TCRdb's copy carries only in-frame clones and drops some. V, J and clone size are those of that table, while D and trimming were read from the DNA. The profile shows approximately 100,000 clones, around 90% of them singletons. The CDR3 is 18 amino acids. The V gene lost 1 base and the J gene lost 1 base, with 14 bases spanning the gap. Germline CDR1 is SEHNR and CDR2 is FQNEAQ (reference sequence). Material for sequencing was peripheral blood. The receptor comes from a human donor in a cohort sampled during active COVID-19. The V gene is TRBV7-9, the J gene TRBJ2-6, with D perhaps matching TRBD1 (6 bases). The CDR3 DNA is TGTGCCAGCAGCTTAGGACCCTTTACAGGGTCTGGGGCCAACGTCCTGACTTTC. Protein: CASSLGPFTGSGANVLTF.